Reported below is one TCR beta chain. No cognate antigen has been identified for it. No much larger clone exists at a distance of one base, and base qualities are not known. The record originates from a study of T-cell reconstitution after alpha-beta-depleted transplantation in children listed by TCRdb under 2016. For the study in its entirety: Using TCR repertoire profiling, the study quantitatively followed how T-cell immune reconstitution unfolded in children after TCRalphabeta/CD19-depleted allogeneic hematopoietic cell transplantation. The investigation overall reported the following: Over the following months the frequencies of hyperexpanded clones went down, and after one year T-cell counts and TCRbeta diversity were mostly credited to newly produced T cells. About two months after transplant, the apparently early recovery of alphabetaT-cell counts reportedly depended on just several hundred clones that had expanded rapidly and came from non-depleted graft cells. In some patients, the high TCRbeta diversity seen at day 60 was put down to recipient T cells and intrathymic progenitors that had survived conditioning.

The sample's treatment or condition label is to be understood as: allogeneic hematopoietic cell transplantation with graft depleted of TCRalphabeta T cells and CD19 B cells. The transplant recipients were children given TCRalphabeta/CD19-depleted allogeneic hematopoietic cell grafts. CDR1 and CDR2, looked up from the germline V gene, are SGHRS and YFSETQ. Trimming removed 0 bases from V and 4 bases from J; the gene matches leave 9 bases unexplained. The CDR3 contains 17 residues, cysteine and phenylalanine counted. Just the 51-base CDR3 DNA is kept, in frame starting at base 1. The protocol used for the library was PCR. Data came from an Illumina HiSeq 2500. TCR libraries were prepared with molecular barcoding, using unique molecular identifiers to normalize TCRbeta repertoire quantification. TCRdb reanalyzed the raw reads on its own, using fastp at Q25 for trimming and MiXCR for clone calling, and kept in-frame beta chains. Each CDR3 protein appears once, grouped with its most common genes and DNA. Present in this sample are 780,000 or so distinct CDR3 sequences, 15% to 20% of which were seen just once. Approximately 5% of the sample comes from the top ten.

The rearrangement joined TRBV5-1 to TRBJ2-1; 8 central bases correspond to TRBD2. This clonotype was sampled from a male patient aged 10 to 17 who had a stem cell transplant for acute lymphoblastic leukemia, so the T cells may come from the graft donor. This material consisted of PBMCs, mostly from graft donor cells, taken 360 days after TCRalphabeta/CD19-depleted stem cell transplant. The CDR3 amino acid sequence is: CASSLASGTRGYNEQFF. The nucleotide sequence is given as TGCGCCAGCAGCTTGGCCTCCGGGACTAGGGGTTACAATGAGCAGTTCTTC.